A single sample is the source of the 23 T cell receptor beta chains below, sequenced in a study of T cell clones after liver transplantation. TCRdb's copy holds only in-frame clones and misses some; the assay was immunoSEQ multiplex PCR. Among 55,000 to 75,000 clones listed, 85% to 95% were seen once. The sample here was CD4+ T cells from blood, taken less than 26 months after liver transplant. The receptors derive from a human patient who received a liver transplant. Some T cells may have come from the graft donor.

The CDR3 here is CAITSKSTDTQYF. The CDR3 DNA follows: TGTGCCATCACGTCCAAGAGCACAGATACGCAGTATTTT. The V gene is TRBV10-3, the J gene TRBJ2-3; no firm D call. The CDR3 loop spans 13 amino acids. Germline V gives CDR1 ENHRY, CDR2 SYGVKD. Trimming took off 7 bases at V and 0 bases at J, with 8 bases between the two ends.

J is TRBJ1-4 and V is TRBV2; D is perhaps TRBD1 (6 bases). V lost 4 bases and J 0 bases, leaving 15 bases between the germline ends. This CDR3 is built from 17 residues. The V gene's germline CDR1 is SNHLY and CDR2 FYNNEI. DNA of the CDR3: TGTGCCAGCAGTGCAGGGGCGGGGTATGCAACTAATGAAAAACTGTTTTTT. This gives the protein CASSAGAGYATNEKLFF.

J is TRBJ1-1 and V is TRBV18; no definite D call. The CDR3 spans 11 residues. Trimming stripped 6 bases from V and 3 bases from J, with 5 bases between. Germline CDR1 KGHSH, CDR2 LQKENI. CDR3 bases: TGTGCCAGCTCTTGGGACACTGAAGCTTTCTTT. Translating it yields CASSWDTEAFF.

Only one count was recorded for this clone. At one end the junction does not follow the germline gene, possibly because of a read error. The gene calls are TRBV28 and TRBJ2-7; 7 nucleotides line up with TRBD2. The CDR3 loop spans 18 amino acids. CDR1 and CDR2 (germline): MDHEN, SYDVKM. The CDR3, as DNA: TGTGCCAGCAATTTATGGCCCTCCAGGACTAGAACCTCCTACGAGCAGTACTTC. Its translation is CASNLWPSRTRTSYEQYF.

This clone was found once. The V call is TRBV28, the J call TRBJ2-7; D not resolved. The V gene's germline CDR1 is MDHEN and CDR2 SYDVKM. This CDR3 region has 11 residues. V lost 5 bases, J lost 3 bases, and 5 bases lay in between. The CDR3 bases are TGTGCCAGCAGTGTTCTCTACGAGCAGTACTTC. The encoded protein is CASSVLYEQYF.

V gene TRBV6-5 combines with J gene TRBJ1-5; 12 bases are a match to TRBD1. The CDR3 is 15 residues long. V lost 6 bases to trimming and J lost 3 bases; unmatched junction nucleotides: 3. Per germline, CDR1 MNHEY and CDR2 SVGAGI. The CDR3 loop reads CASRGTGGFNQPQHF. For the CDR3, the DNA is TGTGCCAGCAGGGGGACAGGGGGCTTCAATCAGCCCCAGCATTTT.

In the case of this clone: The junction does not match germline at one end; this may be a read error. The chain combines TRBV7-7 with TRBJ2-3, with D possibly called TRBD1 or TRBD2 (5 bases each). CDR3 size: 14 residues. Germline lookup yields CDR1 SSHAT and CDR2 FNYEAQ (reference sequence). The chain's CDR3 is CASSLMGGTDTQYF. Here the CDR3 DNA reads TGTGCTAGCAGCTTGATGGGGGGCACAGATACGCAGTATTTT.

The rearrangement joins TRBV30 to TRBJ2-3; 11 bases line up with TRBD2. The germline gives CDR1 GTSNPN, CDR2 SVGIG (reference sequence). V lost 4 bases to trimming and J lost 4 bases; unmatched junction nucleotides: 4. CDR3 length: 14 amino acids. The CDR3 DNA follows: TGTGCCTGGACTAGCGGGAGGTCCGCAGATACGCAGTATTTT. Its translation is CAWTSGRSADTQYF.

The chain employs TRBV6-1 and TRBJ1-2; D not resolved. V shed 0 bases and J shed 7 bases, with 9 bases lying between them. The CDR3 has 13 amino acids. Germline assignment: CDR1 MNHNS and CDR2 SASEGT. CDR3 loop: CASSEARIAGYTF. The CDR3, as DNA: TGTGCCAGCAGTGAAGCCCGAATAGCTGGCTACACCTTC.

This clone was detected only once. The chain employs TRBV7-2 and TRBJ1-2; 7 bases are shared with TRBD1. J lost 8 bases, V lost 5 bases, and 8 bases had no gene match. Germline V lookup: CDR1 SGHTA, CDR2 FQGNSA. The CDR3 is made up of 13 amino acids. The CDR3 is CASSTDREGGYTF. For the CDR3, the DNA is TGTGCCAGCAGCACCGACAGGGAAGGGGGCTACACCTTC.

This clone was detected once. The chain recombines TRBV19 with TRBJ2-5; 11 bases line up with TRBD2. The length of the CDR3 is 16 residues. Germline CDR1 is LNHDA and CDR2 is SQIVND (reference sequence). The V gene end was trimmed by 3 bases and the J gene end by 4 bases; junction bases not matched to a gene: 7. The CDR3 reads CASSMGRLAGLETQYF. CDR3 nucleotide sequence: TGTGCCAGTAGTATGGGGCGACTAGCGGGATTAGAGACCCAGTACTTC.

The gene calls are TRBV2 and TRBJ2-5; 9 bases are a match to TRBD1. Looked up from germline, CDR1 is SNHLY and CDR2 is FYNNEI. V shed 2 bases, J shed 5 bases, and the junction held 3 bases outside the gene matches. This CDR3 comprises 14 residues. CDR3 in amino acids: CASSESTGGETQYF. Written as DNA, the CDR3 is TGTGCCAGCAGTGAATCGACAGGGGGGGAGACCCAGTACTTC.

This chain connects TRBV9 to TRBJ2-1; the D gene is possibly TRBD2 (5 bases). V shed 2 bases and J shed 2 bases, with 11 bases lying between them. This CDR3 is built from 15 residues. Germline lookup yields CDR1 SGDLS and CDR2 YYNGEE. In DNA form, the CDR3 reads TGTGCCAGCAGCGTGGACGGGAACACCTACAATGAGCAGTTCTTC. Its protein is CASSVDGNTYNEQFF. Looking up the rest from reference TRBV9 and TRBJ2-1 gives the full variable domain: DSGVTQTPKHLITATGQRVTLRCSPRSGDLSVYWYQQSLDQGLQFLIQYYNGEERAKGNILERFSAQQFPDLHSELNLSSLELGDSALYFCASSVDGNTYNEQFFGPGTRLTVL.

The chain carries TRBV19 and TRBJ1-5, with 8 bases lining up with TRBD1. The germline V gene encodes CDR1 LNHDA and CDR2 SQIVND (reference sequence). Trimming cost V 4 bases and J 3 bases; bases outside gene matches: 8. The CDR3 spans 16 residues. In DNA, the CDR3 is TGTGCCAGTAGTAACTTTCGGACAGGGCTCAATCAGCCCCAGCATTTT. Protein: CASSNFRTGLNQPQHF.

The J gene is TRBJ2-3, the V gene TRBV7-2, with 9 bases that match TRBD2. The CDR3 has 16 amino acids. The V gene's germline CDR1 is SGHTA and CDR2 FQGNSA. V shed 6 bases, J shed 4 bases, and the junction held 11 bases outside the gene matches. CDR3 DNA: TGTGCCAGCAGGGGGGGGAGCGCGGGAGGGCCAGATACGCAGTATTTT. Residues: CASRGGSAGGPDTQYF.

This chain connects TRBV25-1 to TRBJ1-1, with no clear D. CDR1 MGHDK and CDR2 SYGVNS come from the germline V gene. Trimming left V 4 bases short and J 5 bases short, with 8 bases between. The CDR3 sequence is 12 residues long. The CDR3: CASSAYSTEAFF. The CDR3 DNA is TGTGCCAGCAGTGCCTATTCTACTGAAGCTTTCTTT.

CDR3 in amino acids: CASSVEGLREETQYF. Here the CDR3 DNA reads TGTGCCAGCAGCGTGGAGGGTCTCCGGGAGGAGACCCAGTACTTC. The rearrangement joins TRBV9 to TRBJ2-5; tentative D call: TRBD2 (6 bases). V was clipped by 2 bases and J by 5 bases, with 16 bases between them. Germline assignment: CDR1 SGDLS and CDR2 YYNGEE. The CDR3 spans 15 residues.

This chain connects TRBV20-1 to TRBJ1-1; D not resolved. The CDR3 spans 11 residues. V was cut by 6 bases and J by 3 bases, with 8 bases left in between. The germline gives CDR1 DFQATT, CDR2 SNEGSKA (reference sequence). The CDR3 DNA reads TGCAGTGCAGAGGTCGACACTGAAGCTTTCTTT. This sequence encodes CSAEVDTEAFF.

Only one count was recorded for this clone. J is TRBJ1-4 and V is TRBV4-1, with D perhaps TRBD1 (6 bases). CDR3 length: 13 residues. CDR1 MGHRA and CDR2 YSYEKL come from the germline V gene. The ends were cut back, 7 bases at V and 5 bases at J, with 11 bases in the middle. The CDR3 region has the DNA TGCGCCAGCACCCTCGACAGGAATGAAAAACTGTTTTTT. Translated: CASTLDRNEKLFF.

This clone turned up a few times. The V gene is TRBV7-9, the J gene TRBJ2-3, with TRBD1 matching 7 bases. The germline gives CDR1 SEHNR, CDR2 FQNEAQ (reference sequence). The CDR3 totals 14 residues. The junction had 3 bases not matched to a gene; V was cut back by 5 bases and J by 1 base. This CDR3 reads CASSRDSGTDTQYF. As DNA, the CDR3 is TGTGCCAGCAGCCGGGACAGCGGCACAGATACGCAGTATTTT.

The V call is TRBV28, the J call TRBJ1-5; TRBD1 is a possible D gene (6 bases). The CDR3 consists of 13 residues. The germline V gene encodes CDR1 MDHEN and CDR2 SYDVKM. Deletions cut 9 bases from V and 1 base from J, with 10 bases between. CDR3 coding DNA: TGTGCCAGTCGGGGGGGCAGCAATCAGCCCCAGCATTTT. Encoded protein: CASRGGSNQPQHF.

This chain connects TRBV9 to TRBJ2-3, with 7 bases that match TRBD2. J gave up 8 bases and V 0 bases, and 6 bases lay outside the gene matches. The CDR3 runs 14 residues. Germline CDR1 is SGDLS and CDR2 is YYNGEE. The CDR3 DNA follows: TGTGCCAGCAGCGTAGAGGTCGCTAGCGGTACGCAGTATTTT. Protein sequence: CASSVEVASGTQYF.

The chain links TRBV7-8 to TRBJ1-1, with 10 bases matching TRBD1. The CDR3 is 13 amino acids. Trimming removed 4 bases from V and 4 bases from J; junction bases left unmatched: 0. The germline CDR1 and CDR2 sequences are SGHVS and FQNEAQ. CDR3 in DNA: TGTGCCAGCAGCTGGGACAGGGGCACTGAAGCTTTCTTT. This sequence encodes CASSWDRGTEAFF. The full variable domain, completed using reference TRBV7-8 and TRBJ1-1, is GAGVSQSPRYKVAKRGQDVALRCDPISGHVSLFWYQQALGQGPEFLTYFQNEAQLDKSGLPSDRFFAERPEGSVSTLKIQRTQQEDSAVYLCASSWDRGTEAFFGQGTRLTVV.